The present TCR beta chain was sequenced within a study of tumor and adjacent non-tumor tissue in lung cancer. Study details: Patients comprised about a dozen adenocarcinoma, a couple of squamous cell carcinoma and 1 small cell lung cancer.

Germline values: CDR1 KGHDR, CDR2 SFDVKD. This CDR3 region has 19 residues. Trimming cost V 4 bases and J 1 base, with 21 bases left between them. The library came from three nested PCR rounds adapted from ARM-PCR protocols. TCRdb fed the multiplex PCR reads into MiXCR, producing one record per CDR3 protein. The table shows over 110,000 distinct CDR3 sequences, with around 66% occurring only once. RNA was extracted from bulk tissue without any cell sorting. Material: lung tumor tissue. The receptor's source is a man in his 60s with small cell lung cancer. This chain uses TRBV24-1 with TRBJ2-2, with a possible D match to TRBD1 (6 bases). The CDR3 DNA sequence: TGTGCCACCAGTGAGCCACGTACAACAGGGAGACGGAACACCGGGGAGCTGTTTTTT. This gives the protein CATSEPRTTGRRNTGELFF.